This T cell receptor (beta chain) was sequenced for a study of blood T cell repertoires in COVID-19 (dated by TCRdb to the early 2020s). For the study in its entirety: The collaborator samples originated in the United States, Italy and Spain and spanned the acute and convalescent phases of COVID-19. Samples came from the ongoing ImmuneRACE study (first 160 participants) plus 1,254 subjects from 6 global collaborators. Sample metadata almost always included a de-identified subject ID, COVID-19 status, age in years and sex. The prospective study material was composed of cDNA or gDNA derived from T cells, B-cell-depleted T cells, or PBMCs. The repertoires were released in a freely available public database intended as a resource for research on the immune response to SARS-CoV-2. Where available, HLA class I and class II types were taken from metadata supplied by the sample provider and were not determined by assay-based typing. The dataset comprised deeply sampled blood TCRbeta repertoires from subjects exposed to, actively infected with, or recovered from COVID-19. Overall study results and their limits: The quantity of clinical and demographic metadata differed by source and by participant and was supplied without curation.

The CDR3 sequence holds 19 residues, the cysteine and phenylalanine included. Kept here is only the CDR3 DNA, which spans 57 bases and is read in frame from base 1. In the germline V gene, CDR1 corresponds to SGHTA and CDR2 to FQGNSA. V and J are truncated by 1 base and 0 bases respectively, leaving an intervening sequence of 19 bases. This clone was seen only once. Its recognized antigen is unknown. No base quality information exists; no much larger clone differs at one position. The immunoSEQ Assay, a bias-controlled multiplex PCR, was used to amplify TCRbeta CDR3 regions from genomic DNA. Per the authors' processing: Nucleated cell counts per sample were estimated from amplification of reference gene primers within the assay. To quantify the absolute abundance of each unique TCRbeta CDR3 rearrangement, sequence reads were collapsed and filtered. For each sample, productive Simpson clonality was calculated as the square root of Simpson's diversity index across productive rearrangements. TCRdb holds this immuneACCESS table with in-frame rearrangements only. Some clones are missing; in checked studies, unresolved V genes explain under half, and the rest has no known cause. D and trimming were read from the DNA, whereas the V and J calls and clone size are those reported in that table. Present in this sample are 55,000 to 70,000 clones, around nine tenths of which were seen just once. Together, the top ten hold 9.5% to 13% of the sample.

Whole blood was collected in K2EDTA tubes by collaborating institutions according to the institutions' own protocols. For TCRbeta analysis, collaborators shipped samples in one of three forms: frozen whole blood, isolated PBMCs, or DNA extracted from either of those sample types. Specimen: peripheral blood. This TCR was recovered from a woman aged 18-29 years with acute or convalescent COVID-19. Rearrangement joined TRBV7-2 to TRBJ1-3; D gene: possibly TRBD1, on 6 matching bases. The CDR3 sequence is CASSLGWGRGLGSGNTIYF. The DNA sequence is as follows: TGTGCCAGCAGCTTAGGTTGGGGCAGGGGCCTAGGCTCTGGAAACACCATATATTTT.